Included here is one T cell receptor beta chain sequence, with context. Its antigen remains unidentified. The CDR3 runs 14 residues. Germline values: CDR1 SGHRS, CDR2 YFSETQ. V lost 1 base and J 4 bases, leaving 11 bases between the germline ends. This sample was taken from a study of CD8 T cells in ankylosing spondylitis. Quantitative 5'-RACE with molecular barcodes produced the TCR beta libraries. TCRdb redid the calling of the 5' RACE reads with MiXCR, one entry per CDR3 protein. The table includes 700,000 or so distinct CDR3 sequences, around 17% detected once. Study-wide results and limits: Previously reported in reactive arthritis synovial fluid and blood were some of the motif variants. CD8+ cells made up the disease-linked clones, which were relatively rare in peripheral blood. Matched synovial fluid from ankylosing spondylitis patients was reported to be enriched for disease-linked clones. It appeared that ankylosing spondylitis blood was characterized by a TCR beta motif of several highly homologous variants.

The genes are TRBV5-1 and TRBJ1-1; D ambiguous. This TCR derives from a male donor with ankylosing spondylitis. Source material: blood, either unsorted or a sorted T cell fraction (not recorded which). This CDR3 is CASSLYLGGTEAFF. DNA for the CDR3: TGCGCCAGCAGCTTGTACCTGGGAGGCACTGAAGCTTTCTTT.